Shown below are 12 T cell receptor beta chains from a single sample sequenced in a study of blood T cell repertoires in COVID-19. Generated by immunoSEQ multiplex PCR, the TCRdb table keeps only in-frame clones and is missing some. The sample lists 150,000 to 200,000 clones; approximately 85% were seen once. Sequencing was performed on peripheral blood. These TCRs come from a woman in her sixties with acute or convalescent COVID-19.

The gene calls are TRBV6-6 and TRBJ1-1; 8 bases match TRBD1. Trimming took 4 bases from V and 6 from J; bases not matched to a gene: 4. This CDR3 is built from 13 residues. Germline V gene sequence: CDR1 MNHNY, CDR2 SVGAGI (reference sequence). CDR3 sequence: CASSSLQGAEAFF. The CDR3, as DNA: TGTGCCAGCAGTTCACTACAGGGGGCTGAAGCTTTCTTT.

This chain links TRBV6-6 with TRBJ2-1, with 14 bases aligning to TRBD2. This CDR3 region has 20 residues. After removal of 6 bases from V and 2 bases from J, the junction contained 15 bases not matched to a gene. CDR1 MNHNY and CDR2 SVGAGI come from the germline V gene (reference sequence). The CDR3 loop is CASSLHVGLAGEDTYNEQFF. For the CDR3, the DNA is TGTGCCAGCAGCCTCCACGTGGGACTAGCGGGAGAGGACACCTACAATGAGCAGTTCTTC.

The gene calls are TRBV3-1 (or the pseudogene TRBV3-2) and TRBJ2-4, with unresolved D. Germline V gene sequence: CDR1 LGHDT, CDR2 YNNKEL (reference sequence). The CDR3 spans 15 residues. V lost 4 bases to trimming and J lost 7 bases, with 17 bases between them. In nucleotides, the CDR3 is TGTGCCAGCAGCCCTTTACCCACCCCAGGTAACATTCAGTACTTC. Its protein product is CASSPLPTPGNIQYF.

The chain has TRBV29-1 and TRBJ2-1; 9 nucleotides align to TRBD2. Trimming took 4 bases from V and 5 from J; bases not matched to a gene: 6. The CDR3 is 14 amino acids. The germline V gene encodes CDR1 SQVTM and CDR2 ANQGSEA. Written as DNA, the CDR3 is TGCAGCGTTGTTCGCGGGGGGGGCCACAATGAGCAGTTCTTC. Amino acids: CSVVRGGGHNEQFF.

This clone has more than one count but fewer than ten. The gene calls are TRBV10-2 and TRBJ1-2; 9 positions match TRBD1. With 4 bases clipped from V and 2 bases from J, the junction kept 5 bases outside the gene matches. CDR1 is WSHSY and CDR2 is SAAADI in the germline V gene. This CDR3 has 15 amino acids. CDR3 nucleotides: TGCGCCAGCAGTGTCCGACAGGGGGGGAACTATGGCTACACCTTC. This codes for CASSVRQGGNYGYTF.

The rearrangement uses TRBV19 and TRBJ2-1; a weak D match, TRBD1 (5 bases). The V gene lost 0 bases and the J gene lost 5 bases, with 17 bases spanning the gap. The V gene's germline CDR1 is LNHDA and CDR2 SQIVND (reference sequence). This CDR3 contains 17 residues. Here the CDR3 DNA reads TGTGCCAGTAGTATAGATCTTAGTCAGGGCGTGCACAATGAGCAGTTCTTC. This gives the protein CASSIDLSQGVHNEQFF.

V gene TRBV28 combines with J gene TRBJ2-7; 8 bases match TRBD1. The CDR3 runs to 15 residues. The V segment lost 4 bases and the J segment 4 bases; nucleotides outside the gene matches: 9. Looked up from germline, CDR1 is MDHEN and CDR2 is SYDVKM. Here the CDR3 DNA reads TGTGCCAGCAGTTCCCAGGGGGCGGATTTTTACGAGCAGTACTTC. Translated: CASSSQGADFYEQYF. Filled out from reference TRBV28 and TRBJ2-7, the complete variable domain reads DVKVTQSSRYLVKRTGEKVFLECVQDMDHENMFWYRQDPGLGLRLIYFSYDVKMKEKGDIPEGYSVSREKKERFSLILESASTNQTSMYLCASSSQGADFYEQYFGPGTRLTVT.

CDR3 coding DNA: TGTGCCAGCTCACCCGAGAGAACTGGGGCTGAAAAACTGTTTTTT. Residues: CASSPERTGAEKLFF. This chain uses TRBV18 with TRBJ1-4, with TRBD1 as a possible D gene (5 bases). This CDR3 is built from 15 residues. The V end was cut by 3 bases, the J end by 7 bases, with 15 bases between. The germline V gene encodes CDR1 KGHSH and CDR2 LQKENI.

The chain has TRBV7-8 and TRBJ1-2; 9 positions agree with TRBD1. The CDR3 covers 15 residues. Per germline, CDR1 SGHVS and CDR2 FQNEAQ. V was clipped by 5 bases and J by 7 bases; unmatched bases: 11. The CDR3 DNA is TGTGCCAGCAGCATGATTGACAGGGGGAGCTCTGGCTACACCTTC. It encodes CASSMIDRGSSGYTF.

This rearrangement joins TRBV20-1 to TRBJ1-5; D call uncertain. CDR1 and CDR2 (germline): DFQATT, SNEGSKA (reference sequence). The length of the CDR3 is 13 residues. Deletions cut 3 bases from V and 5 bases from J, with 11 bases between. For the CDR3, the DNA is TGCAGTGCTAGTGGCTCCCGGGATCAGCCCCAGCATTTT. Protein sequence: CSASGSRDQPQHF.

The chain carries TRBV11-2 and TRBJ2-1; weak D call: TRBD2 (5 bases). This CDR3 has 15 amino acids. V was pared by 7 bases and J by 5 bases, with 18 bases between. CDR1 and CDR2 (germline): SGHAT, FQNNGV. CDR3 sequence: CASIPRGGLNNEQFF. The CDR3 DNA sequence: TGTGCCAGCATCCCCCGCGGCGGGCTAAACAATGAGCAGTTCTTC.

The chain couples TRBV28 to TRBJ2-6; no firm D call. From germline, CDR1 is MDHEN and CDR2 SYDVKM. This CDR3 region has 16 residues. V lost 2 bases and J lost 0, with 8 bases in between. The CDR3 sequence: CASSLRGLSGANVLTF. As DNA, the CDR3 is TGTGCCAGCAGTTTACGCGGCCTCTCTGGGGCCAACGTCCTGACTTTC.